Listed below are T cell receptor beta chains from one sample, sequenced in a study of blood T cell repertoires in COVID-19. Sequenced by immunoSEQ multiplex PCR; TCRdb stores in-frame clones only, minus some. The sample includes hundreds of thousands of clones, around 90% of them seen just once. The sample consisted of peripheral blood. The receptors shown here come from a woman younger than 35 who had recovered from COVID-19. The CDR3 runs from the conserved cysteine through the conserved F or W. The D gene is left open where the match is weak. Clone size is shown for a subset of rows, as once, few, many or a class of expanded clone.

CDR3 DNA	CDR3 protein	D gene	J gene	V gene	clone size
TGTGCCAGCAGCCAGCGCGGGAACACAGATACGCAGTATTTT	CASSQRGNTDTQYF	-	TRBJ2-3	TRBV3-1/TRBV3-2	once
TGCGCCAGCAGCCCGTGGGACAGGGGGAACACTGAAGCTTTCTTT	CASSPWDRGNTEAFF	TRBD1	TRBJ1-1	TRBV4-3	-
TGTGCCAGCAGCTTAGGAGGGAACTATGGCTACACCTTC	CASSLGGNYGYTF	-	TRBJ1-2	TRBV5-6	-
TGTGCCAGCAGTTTCCGGACAGGGGCTTCTGGCTACACCTTC	CASSFRTGASGYTF	TRBD1	TRBJ1-2	TRBV27	many
TGTGCCAGCAGTTACTCGGCCAGCGGGATAAGGGCAGATACGCAGTATTTT	CASSYSASGIRADTQYF	TRBD2	TRBJ2-3	TRBV6-2/TRBV6-3	-
TGTGCCAGCATCCAGGGGGTGAGGGAAAAACTGTTTTTT	CASIQGVREKLFF	TRBD1	TRBJ1-4	TRBV2	-
TGTGCCAGCAGGGGGGCTAGCGGCTACAATGAGCAGTTCTTC	CASRGASGYNEQFF	-	TRBJ2-1	TRBV6-5	few
TGCAGTGCTAGTGGCGGGAGGAGCTCCTACAATGAGCAGTTCTTC	CSASGGRSSYNEQFF	TRBD2	TRBJ2-1	TRBV20-1	once
TGTGCCTGGAGCTCTAGCCGACTAGCGGGAGTGAGAGATACGCAGTATTTT	CAWSSSRLAGVRDTQYF	TRBD2	TRBJ2-3	TRBV30	-
TGTGCCAGCAGTTACTGGACTAGCGGGAGGTTTGAGCAGTTCTTC	CASSYWTSGRFEQFF	TRBD2	TRBJ2-1	TRBV6-5	-
TGCGCCAGCAGCCAACGCCTCCCGGGACTAGCGGGAGGGACCGGGGAGCTGTTTTTT	CASSQRLPGLAGGTGELFF	TRBD2	TRBJ2-2	TRBV4-1	-
TGTGCCAGTAGAGAGGCGGGGACTACGCCGGGCTATGGCTACACCTTC	CASREAGTTPGYGYTF	-	TRBJ1-2	TRBV19	-
TGTGCCACCAGTGATTTTACAGATACCACAGATACGCAGTATTTT	CATSDFTDTTDTQYF	-	TRBJ2-3	TRBV24-1	-
TGTGCTAGTGGTTGGAGTACATACACTGAAGCTTTCTTT	CASGWSTYTEAFF	-	TRBJ1-1	TRBV12-5	-
TGTGCCAGCAGCCGCGGGACAGGGAACACTGAAGCTTTCTTT	CASSRGTGNTEAFF	TRBD1	TRBJ1-1	TRBV3-1/TRBV3-2	-
TGTGCCAGCAGTTATTCAGGGATAGAGACCCAGTACTTC	CASSYSGIETQYF	-	TRBJ2-5	TRBV6-5	-
TGTGCCAGCAGTGAAGACCGTGGGGCCCTTGGCTATGGCTACACCTTC	CASSEDRGALGYGYTF	-	TRBJ1-2	TRBV2	-
TGTGCCAGCAGCTCGGGACAGGGGGCCTTTAATGAAGCTTTCTTT	CASSSGQGAFNEAFF	TRBD1	TRBJ1-1	TRBV3-1/TRBV3-2	-
TGTGCCACCAAAAGGGGGCTAGGTAATCAGCCCCAGCATTTT	CATKRGLGNQPQHF	TRBD1	TRBJ1-5	TRBV11-3	-
TGTGCCAGCAGCCAGCAGTACAGGGGGCGGACTGAAGCTTTCTTT	CASSQQYRGRTEAFF	TRBD1	TRBJ1-1	TRBV14	-
TGTGCCAGTAGTATAAGACTAGCGGGAGGGCCTGGGGAGCTGTTTTTT	CASSIRLAGGPGELFF	TRBD2	TRBJ2-2	TRBV19	-
TGTGCCAGTAGTCTGGGACTAGTCTACGAGCAGTACTTC	CASSLGLVYEQYF	TRBD2	TRBJ2-7	TRBV19	-
TGTGCCAGCAGCCCGGAGGACCGTAGCACAGATACGCAGTATTTT	CASSPEDRSTDTQYF	-	TRBJ2-3	TRBV5-4	-
TGTGCCAGCTCGGACAGGGTGAATCAGCCCCAGCATTTT	CASSDRVNQPQHF	TRBD1	TRBJ1-5	TRBV27	-
TGTGCCAGTAGTTCCCTTCCGACAGGTCTCAATCAGCCCCAGCATTTT	CASSSLPTGLNQPQHF	-	TRBJ1-5	TRBV19	-
TGTGCCAGCAGCCAAGCATACACCGGGGAGCTGTTTTTT	CASSQAYTGELFF	-	TRBJ2-2	TRBV3-1/TRBV3-2	few
TGTGCCAGCAGCCTTACTAAGAGATTGCAGGGAACGTGGCAGCCCCAGCATTTT	CASSLTKRLQGTWQPQHF	-	TRBJ1-5	TRBV5-6	-
TGTGCCAGCAGTGACAGGACAGGGGGCGGCAATCAGCCCCAGCATTTT	CASSDRTGGGNQPQHF	TRBD1	TRBJ1-5	TRBV6-4	-
TGTGCCAGCAGTGAAGGGCACACCGGGGAGCTGTTTTTT	CASSEGHTGELFF	-	TRBJ2-2	TRBV2	-
TGTGCCAGCAGCTTACACGTCCGGGGACTAAACTACGAGCAGTACTTC	CASSLHVRGLNYEQYF	TRBD2	TRBJ2-7	TRBV7-3	-
TGCGCCAGCAGCCAAGACACTAGCGGGAGTTTCTACGAGCAGTACTTC	CASSQDTSGSFYEQYF	TRBD2	TRBJ2-7	TRBV4-1	-
TGTGCCAGCAGTTACGCGGGAAGGACGGAGACCCAGTACTTC	CASSYAGRTETQYF	-	TRBJ2-5	TRBV6-2/TRBV6-3	-
TGTGCCAGCTCACCAGCGGGAGCCTACAATGAGCAGTTCTTC	CASSPAGAYNEQFF	TRBD2	TRBJ2-1	TRBV18	-